These 23 T cell receptor beta chains came from one sample sequenced in a study of human T cells and chemical hapten exposure. Using its own MiXCR run on the RACE reads, TCRdb lists one record per CDR3 protein. The sample records some 250,000 distinct CDR3 sequences, 7.5% to 9% being singletons. As to time point: pre-sensitization, week 0. Treatment in this sample: therapeutic diphenylcyclopropenone sensitization with weekly scalp DPC. The input for sequencing was whole blood, taken in connection with sensitization to the hapten diphenylcyclopropenone (DPC). The receptor source for this set is a man between 18 and 35 years old with alopecia areata. Some clones in this sample may be carry-over from other donors' samples.

This chain uses TRBV2 with TRBJ2-4; possibly TRBD1 for D (5 bases). The V end was cut by 1 base, the J end by 6 bases, with 10 bases between. The CDR3 is 14 residues long. The V gene's germline CDR1 is SNHLY and CDR2 FYNNEI. The CDR3 DNA is TGTGCCAGCAGTGAAGTAGTGCAGGGAAACATTCAGTACTTC. This encodes CASSEVVQGNIQYF.

This clonotype showed up just a few times. The chain combines TRBV29-1 with TRBJ1-1; D gene ambiguous. V was clipped by 2 bases and J by 5 bases, with 15 bases between them. Germline V gene lookup returns CDR1 SQVTM and CDR2 ANQGSEA. The CDR3 extends over 14 amino acids. The CDR3 sequence is CSVEPRFGGTEAFF. The CDR3 nucleotides are TGCAGCGTTGAACCCCGGTTCGGAGGGACTGAAGCTTTCTTT.

This clonotype came up a few times. J is TRBJ2-7 and V is TRBV7-9, with unresolved D. V was pared by 1 base and J by 3 bases, with 7 bases between. Germline V lookup: CDR1 SEHNR, CDR2 FQNEAQ (reference sequence). The length of the CDR3 is 13 residues. The CDR3 here is CASSLEMYYEQYF. The DNA of the CDR3 is TGTGCCAGCAGCTTAGAAATGTACTACGAGCAGTACTTC.

This clonotype was seen repeatedly, ten times or more. Written as DNA, the CDR3 is TGCAGCGCCGCAGAAGGGGCGAACACTGAAGCTTTCTTT. As protein: CSAAEGANTEAFF. The gene calls are TRBV29-1 and TRBJ1-1, with TRBD1 as a possible D gene (5 bases). The germline gives CDR1 SQVTM, CDR2 ANQGSEA. V lost 7 bases and J lost 1, with 13 bases in between. The CDR3 is 13 amino acids.

J is TRBJ1-2 and V is TRBV5-5; 12 bases fit TRBD1. CDR1 is SGHKS, CDR2 YYEKEE, per germline (reference sequence). Unmatched junction bases numbered 7, after V lost 3 bases and J lost 7 bases. CDR3 length equals 15 residues. CDR3 residues: CASSSGTGGFFGYTF. As DNA, the CDR3 is TGTGCCAGCAGCTCCGGGACAGGGGGCTTCTTTGGCTACACCTTC.

This clonotype was observed a handful of times. V and J are TRBV20-1 and TRBJ1-4; no clear D gene. The V and J ends lost 3 bases and 3 bases respectively, with 8 bases between them. CDR1 is DFQATT and CDR2 is SNEGSKA in the germline V gene (reference sequence). CDR3 length: 13 residues. CDR3 coding DNA: TGCAGTGCTAGTCTGGGTGCTAATGAAAAACTGTTTTTT. Translation: CSASLGANEKLFF.

This rearrangement joins TRBV9 to TRBJ1-1, with a weak D call TRBD1 (5 bases). V was clipped by 3 bases and J by 4 bases, with 19 bases between them. The CDR3 sequence is 16 residues long. In germline, CDR1 is SGDLS, CDR2 YYNGEE. The CDR3 DNA follows: TGTGCCAGCAGCGGCTGGACACCCGGTTTCGGCACTGAAGCTTTCTTT. It translates to CASSGWTPGFGTEAFF. Complete variable domain (other parts from reference TRBV9 and TRBJ1-1): DSGVTQTPKHLITATGQRVTLRCSPRSGDLSVYWYQQSLDQGLQFLIQYYNGEERAKGNILERFSAQQFPDLHSELNLSSLELGDSALYFCASSGWTPGFGTEAFFGQGTRLTVV.

The sample holds a few counts of this clonotype. The chain links TRBV5-6 to TRBJ2-7, with 7 nucleotides matching TRBD1. The length of the CDR3 is 12 residues. V lost 4 bases and J lost 7; bases outside the gene matches: 5. Germline values: CDR1 SGHDT, CDR2 YYEEEE. The CDR3, as DNA: TGTGCCAGCAGCCGACAGGGACGGGAGCAGTACGTC. Its translation: CASSRQGREQYV.

In this sample, this clonotype turned up a few times. The chain joins TRBV28 to TRBJ1-1, with D unclear. Germline CDR1 and CDR2: MDHEN and SYDVKM. V dropped 3 bases and J dropped 4 bases, with 9 bases sitting between them. The CDR3 is 13 amino acids. The CDR3 bases are TGTGCCAGCAGTTTCTCGGGGTCCACTGAAGCTTTCTTT. Amino acid sequence: CASSFSGSTEAFF. Drawing the rest from reference TRBV28 and TRBJ1-1, the complete variable domain is DVKVTQSSRYLVKRTGEKVFLECVQDMDHENMFWYRQDPGLGLRLIYFSYDVKMKEKGDIPEGYSVSREKKERFSLILESASTNQTSMYLCASSFSGSTEAFFGQGTRLTVV.

The chain has TRBV6-1 and TRBJ2-7; 7 positions match TRBD1. The CDR3 sequence is 15 residues long. CDR1 MNHNS and CDR2 SASEGT come from the germline V gene. The ends lost 5 bases at V and 0 bases at J; junction bases unmatched: 7. In DNA, the CDR3 is TGTGCCAGCAGTCCCATACAGGGGCTCTCCTACGAGCAGTACTTC. As protein: CASSPIQGLSYEQYF.

This clonotype was picked up many times. CDR3 residues: CSVDGQEETQYF. The CDR3 DNA follows: TGCAGCGTTGATGGGCAGGAAGAGACCCAGTACTTC. This chain links TRBV29-1 with TRBJ2-5; D remains ambiguous. Germline assignment: CDR1 SQVTM and CDR2 ANQGSEA. The CDR3 extends over 12 amino acids. The V end lost 3 bases, the J end lost 3 bases, and 8 bases lay between the germline ends.

This clonotype was picked up a small number of times. V gene TRBV10-3 combines with J gene TRBJ1-6, with 8 bases identical to TRBD1. Germline-derived CDR1 and CDR2 are ENHRY and SYGVKD. This CDR3 contains 14 residues. V was pared by 2 bases and J by 10 bases, with 4 bases of the junction left unmatched. The CDR3 reads CAISEGQGLSPLHF. In DNA, the CDR3 is TGTGCCATCAGTGAGGGACAGGGTCTGTCACCCCTCCACTTT.

This clonotype has a count of ten or more. This chain links TRBV7-3 with TRBJ1-1, with unresolved D. V shed 5 bases and J shed 4 bases, with 11 bases lying between them. CDR3 length equals 13 residues. Germline values: CDR1 SGHTA, CDR2 FQGTGA. In nucleotides, the CDR3 is TGTGCCAGCAGCCCCGGTTCTCTCACTGAAGCTTTCTTT. Translated, it gives CASSPGSLTEAFF. Using reference TRBV7-3 and TRBJ1-1 for the parts outside the CDR3, the full variable domain is GAGVSQTPSNKVTEKGKYVELRCDPISGHTALYWYRQSLGQGPEFLIYFQGTGAADDSGLPNDRFFAVRPEGSVSTLKIQRTERGDSAVYLCASSPGSLTEAFFGQGTRLTVV.

This clonotype appeared many times. The chain uses TRBV14 and TRBJ2-1, with D perhaps TRBD1 or TRBD2 (6 bases each). V gave up 5 bases and J gave up 5 bases, with 16 bases separating them. Looked up from germline, CDR1 is SGHDN and CDR2 is FVKESK. This CDR3 is 15 amino acids long. The CDR3 protein is CASSKWRGKDNEQFF. The CDR3, as DNA: TGTGCCAGCAGCAAATGGAGGGGGAAGGACAATGAGCAGTTCTTC.

This clonotype was recorded a few times. The V call is TRBV3-1, the J call TRBJ1-1, with 7 bases identical to TRBD1. In germline, CDR1 is LGHDT, CDR2 YNNKEL (reference sequence). The CDR3 consists of 15 residues. Trimming removed 1 base from V and 1 base from J; junction bases left unmatched: 3. Written as DNA, the CDR3 is TGTGCCAGCAGCCAAGGGGCAGGGGGGAACACTGAAGCTTTCTTT. This codes for CASSQGAGGNTEAFF.

The rearrangement joins TRBV4-3 to TRBJ1-5; D perhaps matches TRBD1 (6 bases). Germline lookup yields CDR1 LGHNA and CDR2 YSLEER. The length of the CDR3 is 16 residues. The V and J ends lost 0 bases and 6 bases respectively, with 15 bases between them. The CDR3 protein is CASSQDLGGSGQPQHF. The CDR3 region has the DNA TGCGCCAGCAGCCAAGACTTGGGGGGCAGTGGTCAGCCCCAGCATTTT.

This clonotype appeared many times. The chain uses TRBV7-2 and TRBJ2-3; unclear D gene. V shed 3 bases and J shed 2 bases, with 3 bases lying between them. Germline V lookup: CDR1 SGHTA, CDR2 FQGNSA. The CDR3 contains 12 residues. For the CDR3, the DNA is TGTGCCAGCAGCTTGATCACAGATACGCAGTATTTT. This sequence encodes CASSLITDTQYF.

This clonotype came up many times. The V and J genes are TRBV7-9 and TRBJ1-6; no clear D gene. The CDR3 consists of 15 residues. V lost 4 bases, J lost 7 bases, and 14 bases lay in between. The V gene's germline CDR1 is SEHNR and CDR2 FQNEAQ (reference sequence). The DNA of the CDR3 is TGTGCCAGCAGCTCAGCGAGGAAAGTGAATTCACCCCTCCACTTT. Its translation is CASSSARKVNSPLHF.

The genes are TRBV29-1 and TRBJ2-5; D gene uncertain. This CDR3 has 14 residues. CDR1 is SQVTM, CDR2 ANQGSEA, per germline. The ends were cut back, 5 bases at V and 2 bases at J, with 15 bases in the middle. The CDR3 sequence is CSVLDLGGQETQYF. Written as DNA, the CDR3 is TGCAGCGTTTTGGACCTGGGTGGACAAGAGACCCAGTACTTC.

V and J are TRBV11-2 and TRBJ1-2; TRBD1 aligns across 7 bases. In germline, CDR1 is SGHAT, CDR2 FQNNGV. The V and J ends lost 5 bases and 9 bases, in that order; junction bases with no gene match: 9. The CDR3 runs 13 residues. CDR3 in amino acids: CASSAKGAHRYTF. The CDR3 nucleotides read TGTGCCAGCAGCGCGAAGGGGGCACATCGCTACACCTTC. Filled out from reference TRBV11-2 and TRBJ1-2, the complete variable domain reads EAGVAQSPRYKIIEKRQSVAFWCNPISGHATLYWYQQILGQGPKLLIQFQNNGVVDDSQLPKDRFSAERLKGVDSTLKIQPAKLEDSAVYLCASSAKGAHRYTFGSGTRLTVV.

This clonotype has only a few counts. The chain couples TRBV7-9 to TRBJ1-4, with D perhaps matching TRBD1 (6 bases). Looked up from germline, CDR1 is SEHNR and CDR2 is FQNEAQ (reference sequence). The length of the CDR3 is 15 residues. Trimming cost V 5 bases and J 6 bases, with 16 bases left between them. Here the CDR3 reads CASSPGGGLYEKLFF. The CDR3 coding sequence is TGTGCCAGCAGCCCCGGGGGGGGGCTTTATGAAAAACTGTTTTTT.

This clonotype was recorded at least ten times. The chain couples TRBV7-9 to TRBJ1-1, with D hard to call. Germline CDR1 is SEHNR and CDR2 is FQNEAQ (reference sequence). V lost 6 bases to trimming and J lost 1 base, with 9 bases between them. The CDR3 runs to 13 residues. The CDR3 sequence is CASRSWENTEAFF. CDR3 bases: TGTGCCAGCAGGAGCTGGGAGAACACTGAAGCTTTCTTT.

This rearrangement joins TRBV24-1 to TRBJ1-2; D call uncertain. V was clipped by 2 bases and J by 8 bases, with 11 bases between them. The CDR3 totals 13 residues. From germline, CDR1 is KGHDR and CDR2 SFDVKD. The CDR3 DNA follows: TGTGCCACCAGTGATTCGTCAGGTTACGGCTACACCTTC. Translation gives CATSDSSGYGYTF.